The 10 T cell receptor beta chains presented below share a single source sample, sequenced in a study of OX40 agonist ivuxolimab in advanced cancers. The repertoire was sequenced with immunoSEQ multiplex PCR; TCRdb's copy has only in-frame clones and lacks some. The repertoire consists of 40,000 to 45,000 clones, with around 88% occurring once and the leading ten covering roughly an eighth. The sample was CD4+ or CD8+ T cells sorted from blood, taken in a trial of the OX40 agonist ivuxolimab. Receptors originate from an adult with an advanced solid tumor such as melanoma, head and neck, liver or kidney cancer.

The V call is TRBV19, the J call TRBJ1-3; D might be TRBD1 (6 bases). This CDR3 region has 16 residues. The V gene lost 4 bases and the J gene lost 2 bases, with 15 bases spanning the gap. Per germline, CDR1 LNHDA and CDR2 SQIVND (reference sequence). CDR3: CASSTRQGSAGNTIYF. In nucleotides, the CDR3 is TGTGCCAGTAGTACCCGCCAGGGGAGCGCTGGAAACACCATATATTTT.

The CDR3 DNA is TGTGCCAGCAGCAATCCGAGAGGAGGGGCCTATCGATCCTACAATGAGCAGTTCTTC. It specifies CASSNPRGGAYRSYNEQFF. This chain connects TRBV9 to TRBJ2-1; D perhaps matches TRBD2 (6 bases). The V end lost 4 bases, the J end lost 1 base, and 24 bases lay between the germline ends. This CDR3 region has 19 residues. The germline CDR1 and CDR2 sequences are SGDLS and YYNGEE.

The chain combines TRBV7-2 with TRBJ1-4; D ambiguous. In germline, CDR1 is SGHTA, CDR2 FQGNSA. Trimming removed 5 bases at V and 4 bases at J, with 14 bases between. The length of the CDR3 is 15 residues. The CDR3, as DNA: TGTGCCAGCAGCCCTCTTCTGAGGATTAATGAAAAACTGTTTTTT. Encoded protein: CASSPLLRINEKLFF.

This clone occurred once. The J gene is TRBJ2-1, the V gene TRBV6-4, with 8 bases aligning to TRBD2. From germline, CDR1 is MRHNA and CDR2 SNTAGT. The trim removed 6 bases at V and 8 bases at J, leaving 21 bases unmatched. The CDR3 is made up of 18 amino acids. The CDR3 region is CASSMRGAGANIDHEQFF. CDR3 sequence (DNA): TGTGCCAGCAGCATGAGAGGAGCGGGGGCCAACATCGACCATGAGCAGTTCTTC.

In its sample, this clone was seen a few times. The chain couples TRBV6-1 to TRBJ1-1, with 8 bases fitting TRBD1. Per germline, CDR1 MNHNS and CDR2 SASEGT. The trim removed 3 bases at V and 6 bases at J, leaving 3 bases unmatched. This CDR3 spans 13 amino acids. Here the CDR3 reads CASSDRGLAEAFF. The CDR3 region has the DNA TGTGCCAGCAGTGACAGGGGGCTAGCTGAAGCTTTCTTT.

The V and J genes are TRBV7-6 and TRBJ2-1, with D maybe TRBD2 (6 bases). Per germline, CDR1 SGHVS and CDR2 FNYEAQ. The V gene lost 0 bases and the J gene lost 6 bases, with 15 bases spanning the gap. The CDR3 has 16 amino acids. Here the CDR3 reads CASSLAFGGLSNEQFF. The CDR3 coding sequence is TGTGCCAGCAGCTTAGCGTTCGGGGGTCTTAGCAATGAGCAGTTCTTC.

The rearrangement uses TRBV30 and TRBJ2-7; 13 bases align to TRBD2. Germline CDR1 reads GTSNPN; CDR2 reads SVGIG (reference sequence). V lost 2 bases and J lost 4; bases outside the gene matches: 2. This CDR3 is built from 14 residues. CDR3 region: CAWSTSGGAYEQYF. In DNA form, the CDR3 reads TGTGCCTGGAGTACTAGCGGGGGGGCATACGAGCAGTACTTC.

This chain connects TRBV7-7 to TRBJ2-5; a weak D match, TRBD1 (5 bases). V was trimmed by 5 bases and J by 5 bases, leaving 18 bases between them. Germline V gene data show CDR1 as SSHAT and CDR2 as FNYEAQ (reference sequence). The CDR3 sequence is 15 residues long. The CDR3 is CASSPHRSMGETQYF. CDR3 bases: TGTGCCAGCAGCCCCCACAGGTCGATGGGGGAGACCCAGTACTTC.

CDR3 sequence reads: CGPRGLSYNEQFF. The CDR3 bases are TGTGGTCCCCGGGGTTTGTCCTACAATGAGCAGTTCTTC. This rearrangement joins TRBV19 to TRBJ2-1; possibly TRBD2 for D (5 bases). The germline V gene encodes CDR1 LNHDA and CDR2 SQIVND (reference sequence). The CDR3 is 13 residues long.

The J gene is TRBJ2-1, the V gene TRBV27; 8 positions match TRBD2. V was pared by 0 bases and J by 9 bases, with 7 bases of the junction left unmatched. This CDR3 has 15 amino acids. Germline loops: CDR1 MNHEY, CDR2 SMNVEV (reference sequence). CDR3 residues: CASSLSTLAAGEQFF. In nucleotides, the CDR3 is TGTGCCAGCAGTTTATCTACACTAGCGGCAGGTGAGCAGTTCTTC.